One sample yielded the 22 T cell receptor beta chains listed below, sequenced in a study of CD8+ T cells in alopecia areata. Extracted RNA was reverse transcribed, and the resulting cDNA served as sequencing template. Using immunoSEQ multiplex PCR, the repertoire was profiled, and TCRdb retains in-frame clones only, with some absent. The sample holds under 350,000 clones, 58% seen once. Treatment of the sample: oral pan-JAK inhibitor, 5-10 mg twice daily. Source: CD4+ T cells sorted from blood, taken at week 24, from a patient treated with tofacitinib. The receptors derive from a human donor with alopecia areata.

The chain has TRBV25-1 and TRBJ1-5, with 8 positions matching TRBD1. Germline lookup yields CDR1 MGHDK and CDR2 SYGVNS. The CDR3 is made up of 15 amino acids. Germline trimming cut 2 bases from V and 5 bases from J; bases unmatched to any gene: 5. The DNA for the CDR3 is TGTGCCAGCAGTGAAACCGGGACAGGTTATCAGCCCCAGCATTTT. This encodes CASSETGTGYQPQHF.

This clone was seen a handful of times. J is TRBJ2-5 and V is TRBV4-2, with a possible D match to TRBD1 (6 bases). The germline V gene has CDR1 LGHNA and CDR2 YNFKEQ. The V end lost 1 base, the J end lost 0 bases, and 9 bases lay between the germline ends. This CDR3 spans 15 amino acids. CDR3 in DNA: TGTGCCAGCAGCCAAGCCGGACAGAACCAAGAGACCCAGTACTTC. Protein sequence: CASSQAGQNQETQYF.

The chain links TRBV27 to TRBJ2-1; 11 positions match TRBD2. Germline assignment: CDR1 MNHEY and CDR2 SMNVEV (reference sequence). The CDR3 extends over 15 amino acids. Trimming took 6 bases from V and 9 from J; bases not matched to a gene: 10. In nucleotides, the CDR3 is TGTGCCAGCAGGAAGTTAGCGGGGGGGCGGGTTGAGCAGTTCTTC. It codes for CASRKLAGGRVEQFF.

The genes are TRBV5-1 and TRBJ2-3, with 8 bases lining up with TRBD1. The CDR3 is made up of 15 amino acids. Germline V gene lookup returns CDR1 SGHRS and CDR2 YFSETQ. Germline trimming cut 4 bases from V and 6 bases from J; bases unmatched to any gene: 10. The CDR3 reads CASSPEDRESDTQYF. DNA of the CDR3: TGCGCCAGCAGCCCCGAGGACAGGGAATCGGATACGCAGTATTTT.

The CDR3 here is CASSTDGQGNSPLHF. CDR3 nucleotide sequence: TGTGCCAGCAGTACCGACGGACAGGGTAATTCACCCCTCCACTTT. V and J are TRBV6-5 and TRBJ1-6, with 8 bases that match TRBD1. Germline V CDR1 and CDR2: MNHEY, SVGAGI. This CDR3 is built from 15 residues. The V gene end was trimmed by 5 bases and the J gene end by 6 bases; junction bases not matched to a gene: 6.

This clone was seen more than once but under ten times. V is TRBV30 and J is TRBJ1-1; D remains ambiguous. V lost 1 base and J lost 12, with 12 bases in between. Germline V gives CDR1 GTSNPN, CDR2 SVGIG (reference sequence). CDR3 length equals 11 residues. The CDR3 region has the DNA TGTGCCTGGAGTGCGACTCGAGCGACTTTCTTT. It translates to CAWSATRATFF.

V is TRBV30 and J is TRBJ2-3; D is undetermined. Trimming took 5 bases from V and 6 from J, leaving 12 bases between them. The germline V gene has CDR1 GTSNPN and CDR2 SVGIG (reference sequence). This CDR3 is built from 12 residues. CDR3 protein: CAWGQRWDTQYF. In DNA form, the CDR3 reads TGTGCCTGGGGGCAGAGATGGGATACGCAGTATTTT.

This chain connects TRBV4-3 to TRBJ1-3; 7 bases are shared with TRBD1. This CDR3 region has 16 residues. J gave up 0 bases and V 3 bases, and 5 bases lay outside the gene matches. Germline values: CDR1 LGHNA, CDR2 YSLEER. The CDR3 region has the DNA TGCGCCAGCAGCCACGGAACAGGGGACTCTGGAAACACCATATATTTT. Translating gives CASSHGTGDSGNTIYF.

Only a few counts were recorded for this clone. The CDR3 reads CASSQGPKATNEKLFF. The CDR3 nucleotides are TGTGCCAGCAGCCAAGGCCCGAAAGCAACTAATGAAAAACTGTTTTTT. The gene calls are TRBV14 and TRBJ1-4; no clear D gene. The germline V gene has CDR1 SGHDN and CDR2 FVKESK. Trimming took 1 base from V and 0 from J, leaving 9 bases between them. The CDR3 loop spans 16 amino acids.

V gene TRBV5-1 combines with J gene TRBJ1-2; D remains unclear. The germline V and J ends were trimmed by 3 bases and 6 bases, with 12 bases remaining between them. Germline V lookup: CDR1 SGHRS, CDR2 YFSETQ. The CDR3 extends over 13 amino acids. CDR3 residues: CASSSDKDDGYTF. As DNA, the CDR3 is TGCGCCAGCAGCTCCGATAAGGACGATGGCTACACCTTC.

The chain recombines TRBV19 with TRBJ1-5, with 10 bases aligning to TRBD1. V trimming: 5 bases; J trimming: 2 bases; junction bases outside the gene matches: 3. Per germline, CDR1 LNHDA and CDR2 SQIVND (reference sequence). CDR3 size: 15 residues. This CDR3 is CASSPGTGGNQPQHF. The CDR3 DNA reads as TGTGCCAGTAGTCCCGGGACAGGGGGCAATCAGCCCCAGCATTTT.

This chain connects TRBV11-2 to TRBJ2-3, with 10 bases identical to TRBD2. V shed 5 bases, J shed 5 bases, and the junction held 13 bases outside the gene matches. Germline CDR1 and CDR2: SGHAT and FQNNGV. The CDR3 spans 17 residues. This CDR3 is CASSPTWSGGARDTQYF. CDR3 in DNA: TGTGCCAGCAGCCCGACGTGGAGCGGGGGGGCGAGAGATACGCAGTATTTT.

The chain employs TRBV19 and TRBJ2-6; 12 nucleotides line up with TRBD1. CDR3 length equals 15 residues. The J segment lost 3 bases and the V segment lost 10 bases, leaving 4 bases of the junction unmatched. The V gene's germline CDR1 is LNHDA and CDR2 SQIVND (reference sequence). The CDR3 DNA reads as TGTGCCACCCGGGACAGGGGGCGTGGGGCCAACGTCCTGACTTTC. Its protein is CATRDRGRGANVLTF.

In this sample, this clone turned up a few times. The V gene is TRBV18, the J gene TRBJ2-3; 8 bases match TRBD1. This CDR3 has 14 amino acids. Trimming removed 3 bases from V and 3 bases from J; junction bases left unmatched: 2. Germline V gene lookup returns CDR1 KGHSH and CDR2 LQKENI. CDR3 sequence: CASSPDRGTDTQYF. Written as DNA, the CDR3 is TGTGCCAGCTCACCCGACAGGGGTACAGATACGCAGTATTTT.

This clone has just a few counts. This rearrangement joins TRBV10-3 to TRBJ1-6, with D unresolved. CDR1 is ENHRY and CDR2 is SYGVKD in the germline V gene. V lost 11 bases to trimming and J lost 7 bases, with 18 bases between them. This CDR3 has 14 residues. The CDR3 protein is CAVRARNGNSPLHF. The CDR3 DNA follows: TGTGCCGTTCGGGCACGAAATGGGAATTCACCCCTCCACTTT.

V gene TRBV4-1 combines with J gene TRBJ1-5; D is uncertain. Trimming pared 1 base from V and 5 bases from J, leaving 15 bases between. CDR1 MGHRA and CDR2 YSYEKL come from the germline V gene. The CDR3 extends over 16 amino acids. The CDR3 region is CASSQGFAGGDQPQHF. Written as DNA, the CDR3 is TGCGCCAGCAGCCAAGGGTTCGCGGGAGGCGATCAGCCCCAGCATTTT.

The chain combines TRBV29-1 with TRBJ1-2; 9 nucleotides match TRBD1. Losses at the gene ends were 8 bases for V and 3 bases for J; bases not matched to a gene: 10. Germline loops: CDR1 SQVTM, CDR2 ANQGSEA. The length of the CDR3 is 14 residues. CDR3 sequence (DNA): TGCAGCACACCGGGACAGGGTGGATACTATGGCTACACCTTC. Amino acids: CSTPGQGGYYGYTF.

This clone was seen a few times. The chain is built from TRBV6-6 and TRBJ1-4; 7 bases are a match to TRBD1. The length of the CDR3 is 13 residues. Germline V gene data show CDR1 as MNHNY and CDR2 as SVGAGI (reference sequence). The trim removed 7 bases at V and 15 bases at J, leaving 14 bases unmatched. The CDR3 DNA reads as TGTGCCAGCACCAATTATCCGGGACAGTGGATGTTTTTT. Its protein is CASTNYPGQWMFF.

This clone was picked up a small number of times. The gene calls are TRBV6-5 and TRBJ2-5, with 10 nucleotides matching TRBD1. Trimming cost V 5 bases and J 4 bases; bases outside gene matches: 4. The CDR3 runs 14 residues. The germline CDR1 and CDR2 sequences are MNHEY and SVGAGI. DNA of the CDR3: TGTGCCAGCAGTCCCTGGACAGGGGGAGAGACCCAGTACTTC. The encoded protein is CASSPWTGGETQYF.

The chain uses TRBV19 and TRBJ1-1; 9 positions match TRBD1. The CDR3 runs 16 residues. After removal of 4 bases from V and 8 bases from J, the junction contained 14 bases not matched to a gene. In germline, CDR1 is LNHDA, CDR2 SQIVND (reference sequence). The DNA of the CDR3 is TGTGCCAGTAGTACGACAGGGGGTCTTCTTGCCCCCGAAGCTTTCTTT. This codes for CASSTTGGLLAPEAFF. Based on the CDR3 plus reference TRBV19 and TRBJ1-1, the full variable domain is DGGITQSPKYLFRKEGQNVTLSCEQNLNHDAMYWYRQDPGQGLRLIYYSQIVNDFQKGDIAEGYSVSREKKESFPLTVTSAQKNPTAFYLCASSTTGGLLAPEAFFGQGTRLTVV.

The chain combines TRBV7-6 with TRBJ2-7, with 10 nucleotides matching TRBD2. Unmatched junction bases numbered 9, after V lost 5 bases and J lost 5 bases. CDR1 SGHVS and CDR2 FNYEAQ come from the germline V gene. The CDR3 covers 15 residues. CDR3 sequence (DNA): TGTGCCAGCAGCAGAGCGGGGGGGCCACGCGACGAGCAGTACTTC. It is translated as CASSRAGGPRDEQYF.

The chain links TRBV2 to TRBJ2-5; D ambiguous. Trimming removed 7 bases at V and 2 bases at J, with 5 bases between. The CDR3 contains 11 residues. Per the germline V gene, CDR1 is SNHLY and CDR2 is FYNNEI. The CDR3 sequence: CASNFQETQYF. The CDR3 DNA reads TGTGCCAGCAACTTTCAAGAGACCCAGTACTTC.